The 32 T cell receptor beta chains listed next were all sequenced from one sample in a study of blood T cell repertoires in COVID-19. TCRdb's copy holds only in-frame clones and misses some; the assay was immunoSEQ multiplex PCR. The data contain over 200,000 clones, more than 80% of them singletons. Sequencing used peripheral blood. Receptor source: a man younger than 40 with COVID-19, enrolled during active disease.

The chain has TRBV12-5 and TRBJ1-1; D remains ambiguous. The V end was cut by 8 bases, the J end by 1 base, with 5 bases between. CDR3 size: 11 residues. Per germline, CDR1 LGHNT and CDR2 FRNRAP. CDR3 loop: CASQSNTEAFF. DNA for the CDR3: TGTGCTAGTCAGTCGAACACTGAAGCTTTCTTT.

This clone has a single count. The chain uses TRBV10-3 and TRBJ2-2, with 12 bases matching TRBD1. The CDR3 is 14 amino acids. Germline CDR1 is ENHRY and CDR2 is SYGVKD. Germline trimming cut 7 bases from V and 4 bases from J; bases unmatched to any gene: 1. CDR3 bases: TGTGCCATCACGGGACAGGGGGCCACCGGGGAGCTGTTTTTT. Protein: CAITGQGATGELFF.

The chain recombines TRBV11-3 with TRBJ2-3; D is perhaps TRBD2 (6 bases). This CDR3 is 15 amino acids long. CDR1 and CDR2 (germline): SGHNT, YENEEA. The ends were cut back, 3 bases at V and 1 base at J, with 11 bases in the middle. The CDR3 region has the DNA TGTGCCAGCAGCTTTACCTCTAGCGGCACAGATACGCAGTATTTT. Translation: CASSFTSSGTDTQYF. The full variable domain, completed using reference TRBV11-3 and TRBJ2-3, is EAGVVQSPRYKIIEKKQPVAFWCNPISGHNTLYWYLQNLGQGPELLIRYENEEAVDDSQLPKDRFSAERLKGVDSTLKIQPAELGDSAVYLCASSFTSSGTDTQYFGPGTRLTVL.

The chain combines TRBV6-5 with TRBJ2-7; D unresolved. V shed 6 bases and J shed 8 bases, with 20 bases lying between them. The germline V gene encodes CDR1 MNHEY and CDR2 SVGAGI. This CDR3 is 14 amino acids long. CDR3 residues: CASSGSPYSEQQYF. CDR3 in DNA: TGTGCCAGCAGCGGTTCCCCTTATTCCGAACAGCAGTACTTC.

V and J are TRBV10-3 and TRBJ2-1; 8 bases fit TRBD2. Per germline, CDR1 ENHRY and CDR2 SYGVKD. The V segment lost 7 bases and the J segment 0 bases; nucleotides outside the gene matches: 2. This CDR3 has 14 residues. CDR3 region: CAITAGGSYNEQFF. Here the CDR3 DNA reads TGTGCCATCACTGCGGGGGGCTCCTACAATGAGCAGTTCTTC.

This clone was detected only once. The chain employs TRBV5-4 and TRBJ1-2; TRBD1 is a possible D gene (6 bases). CDR3 size: 17 residues. V lost 0 bases and J 4 bases, leaving 19 bases between the germline ends. The germline V gene encodes CDR1 SGHNT and CDR2 YYREEE (reference sequence). This CDR3 reads CASSLGGGAAGVYGYTF. In DNA, the CDR3 is TGTGCCAGCAGCTTGGGTGGGGGAGCGGCAGGGGTCTATGGCTACACCTTC.

This clone was recorded once. The genes are TRBV6-5 and TRBJ2-7; D is perhaps TRBD1 (6 bases). Germline assignment: CDR1 MNHEY and CDR2 SVGAGI. The ends were cut back, 3 bases at V and 3 bases at J, with 15 bases in the middle. There are 15 residues in the CDR3. CDR3 sequence reads: CASSYMVDSRYEQYF. The CDR3 DNA reads TGTGCCAGCAGTTATATGGTGGACAGCCGCTACGAGCAGTACTTC.

The gene calls are TRBV27 and TRBJ2-3; D perhaps matches TRBD1 (6 bases). The germline V gene encodes CDR1 MNHEY and CDR2 SMNVEV (reference sequence). The V end was cut by 6 bases, the J end by 7 bases, with 11 bases between. The CDR3 contains 12 residues. The CDR3 sequence is CASREQGHTQYF. The CDR3, as DNA: TGTGCCAGCAGGGAACAGGGACATACGCAGTATTTT.

The chain joins TRBV5-1 to TRBJ2-1; D possibly corresponds to TRBD1 (6 bases). This CDR3 contains 14 residues. V was pared by 1 base and J by 7 bases, with 12 bases between. Germline V gives CDR1 SGHRS, CDR2 YFSETQ. The CDR3 DNA sequence: TGCGCCAGCAGCTTGAACAGGGTTAGGAATGAGCAGTTCTTC. Encoded protein: CASSLNRVRNEQFF.

This clone has just one count. The chain carries TRBV5-6 and TRBJ1-1, with D perhaps TRBD1 (5 bases). The V gene's germline CDR1 is SGHDT and CDR2 YYEEEE. There are 15 residues in the CDR3. V gave up 3 bases and J gave up 0 bases, with 12 bases separating them. As DNA, the CDR3 is TGTGCCAGCAGCTCCGGGGGGTCCATGAACACTGAAGCTTTCTTT. This gives the protein CASSSGGSMNTEAFF.

The chain links TRBV6-5 to TRBJ2-1; TRBD1 aligns across 8 bases. Germline V gene lookup returns CDR1 MNHEY and CDR2 SVGAGI. Trimming at V came to 2 bases and at J to 3 bases, leaving 3 bases not matched to a gene. This CDR3 spans 15 amino acids. DNA for the CDR3: TGTGCCAGCAGTTACCCACAGGGGGTCTACAATGAGCAGTTCTTC. Its protein product is CASSYPQGVYNEQFF.

This chain uses TRBV9 with TRBJ1-1; 7 bases align to TRBD1. The CDR3 contains 15 residues. Unmatched junction bases numbered 8, after V lost 3 bases and J lost 3 bases. The V gene's germline CDR1 is SGDLS and CDR2 YYNGEE. This CDR3 reads CASSGPTGAYTEAFF. DNA for the CDR3: TGTGCCAGCAGCGGCCCAACAGGGGCGTACACTGAAGCTTTCTTT.

The chain carries TRBV5-1 and TRBJ1-2; maybe TRBD1 (6 bases). Trimming took 3 bases from V and 1 from J, leaving 13 bases between them. The CDR3 runs to 15 residues. Germline-derived CDR1 and CDR2 are SGHRS and YFSETQ. The CDR3, as DNA: TGCGCCAGCAGCTCGGACGGACAGTTTAACTATGGCTACACCTTC. It encodes CASSSDGQFNYGYTF.

The genes are TRBV5-1 and TRBJ1-5, with D uncertain. CDR1 SGHRS and CDR2 YFSETQ come from the germline V gene. The CDR3 has 14 amino acids. V shed 0 bases and J shed 0 bases, with 4 bases lying between them. CDR3 in DNA: TGCGCCAGCAGCTTGGGCAGTAGCAATCAGCCCCAGCATTTT. Translating gives CASSLGSSNQPQHF.

The rearrangement uses TRBV19 and TRBJ1-5; D not certain. The CDR3 is made up of 14 amino acids. Trimming removed 6 bases from V and 9 bases from J, with 18 bases in between. Germline CDR1 is LNHDA and CDR2 is SQIVND (reference sequence). The CDR3 DNA reads TGTGCCAGTAGCACAGACGGGGTCGGGTGGCCCCAGCATTTT. Its protein product is CASSTDGVGWPQHF.

This clone showed up just a few times. This sequence joins TRBV5-6 and TRBJ1-6; 11 positions match TRBD1. The CDR3 extends over 14 amino acids. Germline V lookup: CDR1 SGHDT, CDR2 YYEEEE. Trimming took 4 bases from V and 8 from J; bases not matched to a gene: 2. CDR3 loop: CASSMGQGDSPLHF. The CDR3 region has the DNA TGTGCCAGCAGCATGGGACAGGGGGATTCACCCCTCCACTTT.

The V and J genes are TRBV6-6 and TRBJ1-2, with TRBD1 matching 8 bases. CDR3 length: 14 amino acids. Trimming at V came to 0 bases and at J to 7 bases, leaving 4 bases not matched to a gene. Germline V gene data show CDR1 as MNHNY and CDR2 as SVGAGI (reference sequence). CDR3 residues: CASSYSGQGVGYTF. CDR3 bases: TGTGCCAGCAGTTACTCCGGACAGGGTGTTGGCTACACCTTC.

As DNA, the CDR3 is TGTGCCAGCAGTTTGTTATCTGGCAGGGGGCAGGATGAGCAGTTCTTC. This encodes CASSLLSGRGQDEQFF. The chain has TRBV28 and TRBJ2-1; 8 nucleotides align to TRBD1. V lost 3 bases and J lost 8; bases outside the gene matches: 12. Germline values: CDR1 MDHEN, CDR2 SYDVKM. The CDR3 runs to 16 residues.

This clone is a singleton in its sample. The rearrangement joins TRBV7-3 to TRBJ2-2, with D tentatively TRBD2 (6 bases). The germline V gene encodes CDR1 SGHTA and CDR2 FQGTGA. The CDR3 length is 14 residues. V was cut by 0 bases and J by 9 bases, with 11 bases left in between. CDR3 coding DNA: TGTGCCAGCAGCTTAACACCGGGGGAGCGGGAGCTGTTTTTT. It translates to CASSLTPGERELFF.

This chain connects TRBV27 to TRBJ2-1; the match to TRBD1 covers 9 bases. The V gene end was trimmed by 5 bases and the J gene end by 8 bases; junction bases not matched to a gene: 4. This CDR3 is built from 13 residues. Germline loops: CDR1 MNHEY, CDR2 SMNVEV (reference sequence). CDR3 in amino acids: CASSPTGGDEQFF. The CDR3 region has the DNA TGTGCCAGCAGTCCAACAGGGGGCGATGAGCAGTTCTTC.

The V and J genes are TRBV6-2 or TRBV6-3 and TRBJ2-5; D is uncertain. The V gene lost 3 bases and the J gene lost 5 bases, with 16 bases spanning the gap. The germline CDR1 and CDR2 sequences are MNHEY and SVGEGT. This CDR3 spans 15 amino acids. The CDR3 DNA follows: TGTGCCAGCAGTTATTTAGGCAGGTTCTTGGAGACCCAGTACTTC. It translates to CASSYLGRFLETQYF.

V is TRBV7-8 and J is TRBJ1-1, with D unclear. This CDR3 comprises 16 residues. Germline V gene data show CDR1 as SGHVS and CDR2 as FQNEAQ. V was clipped by 3 bases and J by 0 bases, with 14 bases between them. The CDR3 nucleotides read TGTGCCAGCAGCTTTCTCTTCGGTTCGATGAACACTGAAGCTTTCTTT. It encodes CASSFLFGSMNTEAFF.

This clone has only one observation. The V and J genes are TRBV7-9 and TRBJ2-7, with 10 bases that match TRBD1. The CDR3 has 17 residues. Germline V gives CDR1 SEHNR, CDR2 FQNEAQ (reference sequence). V gave up 1 base and J gave up 5 bases; unmatched junction bases: 11. As DNA, the CDR3 is TGTGCCAGCAGCTTAGGTGGGACCGGGACAGGGGACCACGAGCAGTACTTC. Translating it yields CASSLGGTGTGDHEQYF.

The genes are TRBV28 and TRBJ2-2; TRBD1 agrees at 8 bases. Trimming at V came to 3 bases and at J to 1 base, leaving 4 bases not matched to a gene. The CDR3 totals 16 residues. Per germline, CDR1 MDHEN and CDR2 SYDVKM. The CDR3: CASSLSGTGNTGELFF. CDR3 bases: TGTGCCAGCAGTTTGTCAGGGACAGGGAACACCGGGGAGCTGTTTTTT.

The CDR3 protein is CASSTQRSFNYGYTF. The CDR3 bases are TGTGCCAGCAGCACGCAGCGTTCATTTAACTATGGCTACACCTTC. The chain uses TRBV5-8 and TRBJ1-2; D call uncertain. V was pared by 4 bases and J by 1 base, with 14 bases between. Per germline, CDR1 SGHTS and CDR2 YDEGEE. The CDR3 consists of 15 residues.

This chain joins TRBV6-2 or TRBV6-3 and TRBJ2-3; no definite D call. CDR1 and CDR2 (germline): MNHEY, SVGEGT. The CDR3 runs to 18 residues. Trimming cost V 4 bases and J 7 bases, with 27 bases left between them. CDR3 amino acids: CASSWVQAHTHTRNTQYF. The DNA for the CDR3 is TGTGCCAGCAGTTGGGTCCAGGCACACACACACACACGAAATACGCAGTATTTT.

V usage is TRBV5-4 and J usage is TRBJ2-1, with TRBD2 as a possible D gene (5 bases). CDR3 length: 14 residues. V lost 4 bases, J lost 10 bases, and 18 bases lay in between. Germline CDR1 reads SGHNT; CDR2 reads YYREEE (reference sequence). CDR3: CASSRAGKGDEQFF. The CDR3 DNA sequence: TGTGCCAGCAGCCGAGCCGGGAAGGGTGACGAGCAGTTCTTC.

The CDR3 DNA is TGCAGCGACCCGGACAGGTACTCTGGAAACACCATATATTTT. It encodes CSDPDRYSGNTIYF. The V gene is TRBV29-1, the J gene TRBJ1-3; the match to TRBD1 covers 7 bases. This CDR3 is 14 amino acids long. Per the germline V gene, CDR1 is SQVTM and CDR2 is ANQGSEA. Trimming cost V 7 bases and J 0 bases; bases outside gene matches: 6.

The chain recombines TRBV12-3 or TRBV12-4 with TRBJ1-2; D remains unclear. CDR3 length: 12 amino acids. Trimming removed 3 bases from V and 5 bases from J, with 7 bases in between. The CDR3 DNA reads TGTGCCAGCAGTTTGGGCAATTATGGCTACACCTTC. It codes for CASSLGNYGYTF.

The chain combines TRBV19 with TRBJ2-1, with TRBD2 as a possible D gene (5 bases). V was trimmed by 4 bases and J by 4 bases, leaving 8 bases between them. This CDR3 has 13 amino acids. Germline CDR1 LNHDA, CDR2 SQIVND (reference sequence). CDR3 in amino acids: CASSTGEYNEQFF. The CDR3, as DNA: TGTGCCAGTAGTACTGGGGAGTACAATGAGCAGTTCTTC. Combining the CDR3 with reference TRBV19 and TRBJ2-1 gives the whole variable domain DGGITQSPKYLFRKEGQNVTLSCEQNLNHDAMYWYRQDPGQGLRLIYYSQIVNDFQKGDIAEGYSVSREKKESFPLTVTSAQKNPTAFYLCASSTGEYNEQFFGPGTRLTVL.

V and J are TRBV18 and TRBJ1-1, with 9 nucleotides matching TRBD1. Trimming took 6 bases from V and 5 from J; bases not matched to a gene: 7. This CDR3 comprises 14 residues. Germline V CDR1 and CDR2: KGHSH, LQKENI. Here the CDR3 DNA reads TGTGCCAGCTCCATAGGACAGGGGAGTACTGAAGCTTTCTTT. Its translation: CASSIGQGSTEAFF.

V gene TRBV11-1 combines with J gene TRBJ2-7; TRBD1 agrees at 7 bases. CDR3 length: 16 amino acids. The germline gives CDR1 SGHAT, CDR2 FQDESV (reference sequence). V gave up 4 bases and J gave up 3 bases; unmatched junction bases: 12. In DNA, the CDR3 is TGTGCCAGCAGCTCACTAGAGGGGGCAAAGTACTACGAGCAGTACTTC. It codes for CASSSLEGAKYYEQYF.